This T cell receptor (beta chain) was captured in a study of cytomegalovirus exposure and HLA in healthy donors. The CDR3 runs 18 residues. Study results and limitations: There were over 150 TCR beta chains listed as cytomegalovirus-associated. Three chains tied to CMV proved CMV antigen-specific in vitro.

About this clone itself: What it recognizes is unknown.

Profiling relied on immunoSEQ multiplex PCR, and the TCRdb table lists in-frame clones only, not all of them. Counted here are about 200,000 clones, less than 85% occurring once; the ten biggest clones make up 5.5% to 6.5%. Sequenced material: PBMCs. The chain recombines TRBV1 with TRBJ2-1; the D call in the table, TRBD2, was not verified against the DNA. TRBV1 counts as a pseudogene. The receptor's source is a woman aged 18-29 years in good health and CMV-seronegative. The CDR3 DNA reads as TGCACCAGCAGCCTCCGCCCCCCTAAGCGGGGCTCCTACAATGAGCAGTTCTTC. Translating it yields CTSSLRPPKRGSYNEQFF.